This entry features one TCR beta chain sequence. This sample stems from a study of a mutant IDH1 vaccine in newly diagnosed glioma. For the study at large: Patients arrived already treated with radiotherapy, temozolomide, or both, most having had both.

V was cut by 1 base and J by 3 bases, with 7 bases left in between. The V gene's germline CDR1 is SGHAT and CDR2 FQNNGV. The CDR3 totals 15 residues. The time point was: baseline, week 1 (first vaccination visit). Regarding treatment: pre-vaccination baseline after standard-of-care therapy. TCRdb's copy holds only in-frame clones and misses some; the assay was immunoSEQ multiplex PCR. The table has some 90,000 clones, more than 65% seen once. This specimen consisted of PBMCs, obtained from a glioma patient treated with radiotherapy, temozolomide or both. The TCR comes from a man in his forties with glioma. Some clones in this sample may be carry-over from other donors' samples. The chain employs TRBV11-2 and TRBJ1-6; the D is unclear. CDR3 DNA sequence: TGTGCCAGCAGCTTAGTGAGGCACTATAATTCACCCCTCCACTTT. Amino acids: CASSLVRHYNSPLHF.